This passage covers 24 T cell receptor beta chains from one sample sequenced in a study of T cell responses to AZD1222 COVID-19 vaccine. Some clones are missing from TCRdb's copy, which holds only in-frame ones; the method was immunoSEQ multiplex PCR. The sample includes some 150,000 clones, roughly 90% seen only once; the top ten take about 3.6%. The sample consisted of peripheral blood, taken 28 days after the second AZD1222 dose. Every receptor here comes from an adult who received the AZD1222 COVID-19 vaccine.

This clone came up once. V and J are TRBV7-2 and TRBJ2-7; no clear D. The V end lost 1 base, the J end lost 4 bases, and 11 bases lay between the germline ends. Per the germline V gene, CDR1 is SGHTA and CDR2 is FQGNSA. The CDR3 totals 14 residues. The CDR3 nucleotides read TGTGCCAGCAGCTTAGTGGGCAGCTCTTACGAGCAGTACTTC. This gives the protein CASSLVGSSYEQYF. Based on the CDR3 plus reference TRBV7-2 and TRBJ2-7, the full variable domain is GAGVSQSPSNKVTEKGKDVELRCDPISGHTALYWYRQSLGQGLEFLIYFQGNSAPDKSGLPSDRFSAERTGGSVSTLTIQRTQQEDSAVYLCASSLVGSSYEQYFGPGTRLTVT.

V is TRBV15 and J is TRBJ2-1, with D possibly TRBD2 on 6 matching bases. Germline V CDR1 and CDR2: LNHNV, YYDKDF (reference sequence). This CDR3 has 17 amino acids. The V end lost 0 bases, the J end lost 7 bases, and 19 bases lay between the germline ends. The chain's CDR3 is CATSRDLPGSRSNEQFF. The CDR3, as DNA: TGTGCCACCAGCAGAGATCTACCCGGGAGTAGGTCAAATGAGCAGTTCTTC.

This clone appeared once. The chain is built from TRBV19 and TRBJ1-1; the D gene is possibly TRBD1 (6 bases). In germline, CDR1 is LNHDA, CDR2 SQIVND (reference sequence). The CDR3 contains 17 residues. V dropped 4 bases and J dropped 6 bases, with 24 bases sitting between them. Here the CDR3 reads CASSKSRVSDSIAEAFF. As DNA, the CDR3 is TGTGCCAGTAGTAAAAGTCGGGTATCGGACAGCATTGCTGAAGCTTTCTTT.

The gene calls are TRBV19 and TRBJ1-1; D gene unclear. CDR1 and CDR2 (germline): LNHDA, SQIVND (reference sequence). The CDR3 contains 14 residues. V dropped 4 bases and J dropped 7 bases, with 16 bases sitting between them. CDR3 sequence (DNA): TGTGCCAGTAGTAAAATCCGGGAGAGAAGTGAAGCTTTCTTT. This sequence encodes CASSKIRERSEAFF.

This clone came up once. The J gene is TRBJ2-7, the V gene TRBV7-8; 11 nucleotides align to TRBD2. The germline V gene encodes CDR1 SGHVS and CDR2 FQNEAQ. The CDR3 runs to 14 residues. Losses at the gene ends were 6 bases for V and 6 bases for J; bases not matched to a gene: 7. The CDR3 nucleotides are TGTGCCAGCAGTAAACTAGCGGGAGAGGGCGAGCAGTACTTC. Amino acids: CASSKLAGEGEQYF.

This clone appeared once. This chain joins TRBV5-1 and TRBJ1-2, with TRBD1 matching 8 bases. Looked up from germline, CDR1 is SGHRS and CDR2 is YFSETQ. The CDR3 loop spans 17 amino acids. V lost 0 bases to trimming and J lost 0 bases; unmatched junction nucleotides: 7. The CDR3 here is CASSLVAGGPSNYGYTF. The CDR3, as DNA: TGCGCCAGCAGCTTGGTTGCAGGGGGCCCTTCTAACTATGGCTACACCTTC.

The chain employs TRBV30 and TRBJ1-5; D ambiguous. The CDR3 is 14 amino acids. The germline gives CDR1 GTSNPN, CDR2 SVGIG (reference sequence). V lost 4 bases and J 5 bases, leaving 15 bases between the germline ends. The CDR3 protein is CAWTKDGIHQPQHF. The CDR3 DNA sequence: TGTGCCTGGACTAAGGACGGAATACATCAGCCCCAGCATTTT.

The rearrangement joins TRBV14 to TRBJ2-7; D ambiguous. The CDR3 runs to 13 residues. The germline V gene encodes CDR1 SGHDN and CDR2 FVKESK. Deletions cut 3 bases from V and 2 bases from J, with 8 bases between. The CDR3 here is CASSHGLTYEQYF. CDR3 DNA: TGTGCCAGCAGCCACGGTTTGACCTACGAGCAGTACTTC.

Written as DNA, the CDR3 is TGTGCCAGCAGCCTGGGGGACAGGGGCTGGGAAGCTTTCTTT. Translating it yields CASSLGDRGWEAFF. The chain joins TRBV13 to TRBJ1-1, with TRBD1 matching over 10 bases. Per the germline V gene, CDR1 is PRHDT and CDR2 is FYEKMQ (reference sequence). V shed 5 bases and J 8 bases; nucleotides not matched to a gene: 8. The length of the CDR3 is 14 residues. The full variable domain, with the rest looked up from reference TRBV13 and TRBJ1-1, is AAGVIQSPRHLIKEKRETATLKCYPIPRHDTVYWYQQGPGQDPQFLISFYEKMQSDKGSIPDRFSAQQFSDYHSELNMSSLELGDSALYFCASSLGDRGWEAFFGQGTRLTVV.

CDR3 amino acids: CASRYLQGVVSSPLHF. Here the CDR3 DNA reads TGTGCCAGCAGGTATCTTCAGGGAGTTGTGTCTTCACCCCTCCACTTT. The rearrangement links TRBV27 to TRBJ1-6; weak D call: TRBD1 (5 bases). Germline CDR1 and CDR2: MNHEY and SMNVEV (reference sequence). CDR3 size: 16 residues. Trimming shortened V by 6 bases and J by 9 bases, and 21 bases separated the two germline ends.

The V call is TRBV3-1 (or the pseudogene TRBV3-2), the J call TRBJ2-5; tentatively, D is TRBD2 (5 bases). The germline gives CDR1 LGHDT, CDR2 YNNKEL (reference sequence). CDR3 length: 14 residues. Trimming removed 7 bases from V and 1 base from J, with 13 bases in between. Here the CDR3 DNA reads TGTGCCAGCACCCCGAGGGTAGCCCAAGAGACCCAGTACTTC. It specifies CASTPRVAQETQYF.

This chain uses TRBV28 with TRBJ1-6; D might be TRBD1 (5 bases). The germline gives CDR1 MDHEN, CDR2 SYDVKM. CDR3 length: 17 residues. With 4 bases removed from V and 9 bases from J, the gap between germline ends came to 22 bases. The CDR3 here is CASSSGAGGGFSSPLHF. In DNA form, the CDR3 reads TGTGCCAGCAGTTCCGGGGCCGGGGGGGGTTTTAGTTCACCCCTCCACTTT.

The chain employs TRBV10-3 and TRBJ2-1, with 7 bases fitting TRBD1. The CDR3 sequence is 15 residues long. After removal of 2 bases from V and 9 bases from J, the junction contained 10 bases not matched to a gene. The germline V gene encodes CDR1 ENHRY and CDR2 SYGVKD. The CDR3, as DNA: TGTGCCATCAGTGAGCCGCCGGGACAGCAAGGTGAGCAGTTCTTC. Its translation: CAISEPPGQQGEQFF.

The genes are TRBV7-3 and TRBJ2-3; D unclear. Germline V CDR1 and CDR2: SGHTA, FQGTGA. Trimming took off 5 bases at V and 5 bases at J, with 11 bases between the two ends. The CDR3 is 13 residues long. CDR3 region: CASSPEGRDTQYF. CDR3 coding DNA: TGTGCCAGCAGCCCCGAAGGTAGAGATACGCAGTATTTT.

V gene TRBV7-9 combines with J gene TRBJ1-5; D gene ambiguous. Per the germline V gene, CDR1 is SEHNR and CDR2 is FQNEAQ (reference sequence). The CDR3 has 16 amino acids. V was clipped by 5 bases and J by 0 bases, with 14 bases between them. CDR3 protein: CASSQDGRDSNQPQHF. The CDR3 DNA reads as TGTGCCAGCAGCCAGGACGGAAGAGATAGCAATCAGCCCCAGCATTTT.

This clone was recorded once. The same CDR3 is also encoded by other DNA sequences in this sample. This chain connects TRBV2 to TRBJ2-7; D gene uncertain. Germline-derived CDR1 and CDR2 are SNHLY and FYNNEI. The V end was cut by 5 bases, the J end by 4 bases, with 6 bases between. The CDR3 covers 11 residues. The CDR3 loop is CASSTLYEQYF. CDR3 coding DNA: TGTGCCAGCAGTACCCTTTACGAGCAGTACTTC.

This clone was seen just once. This chain connects TRBV18 to TRBJ1-1, with 7 bases fitting TRBD1. With 1 base clipped from V and 4 bases from J, the junction kept 9 bases outside the gene matches. Germline V lookup: CDR1 KGHSH, CDR2 LQKENI. The CDR3 has 16 residues. The chain's CDR3 is CASSPRGQGVFTEAFF. The CDR3, as DNA: TGTGCCAGCTCACCACGTGGGCAGGGGGTGTTCACTGAAGCTTTCTTT.

The chain combines TRBV19 with TRBJ1-5; D is unclear. Germline values: CDR1 LNHDA, CDR2 SQIVND (reference sequence). This CDR3 is built from 14 residues. V dropped 6 bases and J dropped 7 bases, with 16 bases sitting between them. In DNA form, the CDR3 reads TGTGCCAGTAGCTTCCGGGATAAACTGCAGCCCCAGCATTTT. Its protein product is CASSFRDKLQPQHF.

This sequence joins TRBV28 and TRBJ1-2; the match to TRBD1 covers 9 bases. The germline V gene has CDR1 MDHEN and CDR2 SYDVKM. V lost 1 base, J lost 4 bases, and 13 bases stayed unmatched. The CDR3 covers 18 residues. The CDR3 coding sequence is TGTGCCAGCAGTTTATTTTTCGGGACAGGGAATCTAGGCTATGGCTACACCTTC. It translates to CASSLFFGTGNLGYGYTF.

This clone was detected a few times. J is TRBJ2-3 and V is TRBV7-9, with D possibly being TRBD1 or TRBD2 (5 bases each). Germline V gene data show CDR1 as SEHNR and CDR2 as FQNEAQ (reference sequence). There are 16 residues in the CDR3. V lost 1 base and J 4 bases, leaving 15 bases between the germline ends. The CDR3 here is CASSLGRVGAPDTQYF. Written as DNA, the CDR3 is TGTGCCAGCAGCTTAGGTCGGGTCGGGGCTCCAGATACGCAGTATTTT.

The chain joins TRBV28 to TRBJ2-2; no reliable D call. The CDR3 length is 13 residues. Germline lookup yields CDR1 MDHEN and CDR2 SYDVKM. Trimming took off 0 bases at V and 6 bases at J, with 5 bases between the two ends. The CDR3 protein is CASSLWGSGELFF. The CDR3 bases are TGTGCCAGCAGTTTATGGGGCTCCGGGGAGCTGTTTTTT.

This chain connects TRBV7-9 to TRBJ1-1, with a tentative D call TRBD1 (6 bases). The CDR3 has 18 amino acids. Germline-derived CDR1 and CDR2 are SEHNR and FQNEAQ (reference sequence). Trimming removed 1 base at V and 2 bases at J, with 20 bases between. CDR3 sequence: CASSLEKRKTGLNTEAFF. The DNA for the CDR3 is TGTGCCAGCAGCTTAGAGAAGAGGAAGACAGGCCTTAACACTGAAGCTTTCTTT.

This chain joins TRBV18 and TRBJ2-5; 7 bases align to TRBD2. Germline CDR1 KGHSH, CDR2 LQKENI. There are 17 residues in the CDR3. After removal of 3 bases from V and 7 bases from J, the junction contained 17 bases not matched to a gene. The CDR3 DNA reads TGTGCCAGCTCACCCCCTGGGACTACGGTCGGGGTTGGGACCCAGTACTTC. The encoded protein is CASSPPGTTVGVGTQYF.

This clone was picked up one time. This chain joins TRBV5-4 and TRBJ1-6, with D possibly TRBD1 on 5 matching bases. CDR1 is SGHNT and CDR2 is YYREEE in the germline V gene (reference sequence). V lost 4 bases, J lost 0 bases, and 17 bases lay in between. The length of the CDR3 is 18 residues. The CDR3 DNA follows: TGTGCCAGCAGCCCTGACAGTTCCCGTAGCTCCTATAATTCACCCCTCCACTTT. Protein sequence: CASSPDSSRSSYNSPLHF.